This TCR beta chain was captured in a study of blood T cells in healthy people across ages. Study-wide results and caveats: Among long-lived donors, naive CD4+ cells were more numerous and diversity higher than in aged donors. Diversity of TCR beta per million T cells declined in a roughly linear way with age.

Combining a sample-barcoded 5' primer with a J-beta primer mix, a second PCR ran for about 6 to 11 cycles. In TCRdb, the 5' RACE reads were re-called with MiXCR into one record per CDR3 protein. The data hold about 2 million distinct CDR3 sequences, with around 50% observed a single time. The CDR3 is 13 residues long. Germline trimming cut 4 bases from V and 5 bases from J; bases unmatched to any gene: 5. Germline V gene lookup returns CDR1 SGHRS and CDR2 YFSETQ. As to this clonotype: Its specificity is unknown.

The chain has TRBV5-1 and TRBJ2-7; the match to TRBD1 covers 8 bases. The sequenced sample consisted of blood. The sequence was collected from a woman aged 40 to 55 in good health. The CDR3, as DNA: TGCGCCAGCAGCGTGACAGGGGCTGACGAGCAGTACTTC. Translating it yields CASSVTGADEQYF.